The 32 T cell receptor beta chains reported below all come from one sample, sequenced in a study of blood T cell repertoires in COVID-19. Repertoires were generated with immunoSEQ multiplex PCR, while TCRdb's copy carries only in-frame clones and drops some. The table lists about 200,000 clones, about 90% of them singletons, with about 8.1% in the top ten. Sequences were obtained from PBMCs or T cells enriched from blood (not recorded which). The receptors were sampled from a woman aged 18-29 years who had recovered from COVID-19.

The J gene is TRBJ1-1, the V gene TRBV29-1, with TRBD1 as a possible D gene (5 bases). Trimming removed 4 bases from V and 3 bases from J, with 12 bases in between. Germline V gene sequence: CDR1 SQVTM, CDR2 ANQGSEA. This CDR3 has 13 residues. CDR3 in amino acids: CSVGVGGDTEAFF. CDR3 in DNA: TGCAGCGTTGGAGTGGGGGGGGACACTGAAGCTTTCTTT.

V gene TRBV19 combines with J gene TRBJ2-3; TRBD1 aligns across 7 bases. Germline values: CDR1 LNHDA, CDR2 SQIVND (reference sequence). CDR3 length: 16 amino acids. After removal of 6 bases from V and 2 bases from J, the junction contained 11 bases not matched to a gene. CDR3 loop: CASSSRAGTDTDTQYF. The CDR3 region has the DNA TGTGCCAGTAGCTCCCGGGCTGGGACAGACACAGATACGCAGTATTTT.

The chain has TRBV5-1 and TRBJ2-7; weak D call: TRBD2 (6 bases). The V gene lost 3 bases and the J gene lost 0 bases, with 13 bases spanning the gap. The CDR3 sequence is 15 residues long. CDR1 SGHRS and CDR2 YFSETQ come from the germline V gene. CDR3 sequence: CASSSGDRLSYEQYF. The CDR3, as DNA: TGCGCCAGCAGCTCGGGGGACCGCCTCTCCTACGAGCAGTACTTC.

The CDR3: CASGPGTIPEKLFF. CDR3 DNA sequence: TGTGCCAGCGGTCCAGGGACTATCCCAGAAAAACTGTTTTTT. The chain carries TRBV2 and TRBJ1-4; tentatively, D is TRBD1 (5 bases). The length of the CDR3 is 14 residues. The V gene lost 8 bases and the J gene lost 8 bases, with 18 bases spanning the gap. The V gene's germline CDR1 is SNHLY and CDR2 FYNNEI.

The CDR3 spells CASSSQGNTGELFF. The DNA of the CDR3 is TGTGCCAGCAGTTCCCAGGGGAACACCGGGGAGCTGTTTTTT. The gene calls are TRBV6-9 and TRBJ2-2, with D perhaps TRBD1 (5 bases). Trimming shortened V by 4 bases and J by 1 base, and 7 bases separated the two germline ends. The CDR3 totals 14 residues. Germline lookup yields CDR1 MNHGY and CDR2 SVAAGI.

This sequence joins TRBV9 and TRBJ2-1; no firm D call. This CDR3 comprises 15 residues. V was pared by 1 base and J by 5 bases, with 13 bases between. Germline CDR1 is SGDLS and CDR2 is YYNGEE. CDR3 DNA: TGTGCCAGCAGCGTATCTGGTAGTCCTAACAATGAGCAGTTCTTC. Its protein product is CASSVSGSPNNEQFF.

The chain joins TRBV25-1 to TRBJ2-7, with a weak D call TRBD1 (7 bases). The V gene's germline CDR1 is MGHDK and CDR2 SYGVNS. Trimming left V 7 bases short and J 3 bases short, with 13 bases between. CDR3 length: 13 amino acids. CDR3 nucleotides: TGTGCCAGCAACGTCAGGGGGGACTACGAGCAGTACTTC. It is translated as CASNVRGDYEQYF.

The chain links TRBV11-2 to TRBJ1-2; D call uncertain. The CDR3 is 14 amino acids. Germline V gene lookup returns CDR1 SGHAT and CDR2 FQNNGV. Trimming removed 6 bases at V and 2 bases at J, with 13 bases between. The CDR3 loop reads CASRSPARNYGYTF. The CDR3 DNA sequence: TGTGCCAGCAGATCCCCGGCCAGGAACTATGGCTACACCTTC.

The CDR3 reads CASSLGGHPNTEAFF. CDR3 DNA sequence: TGTGCCAGCAGCTTGGGAGGCCACCCGAACACTGAAGCTTTCTTT. The gene calls are TRBV5-8 and TRBJ1-1, with unresolved D. From germline, CDR1 is SGHTS and CDR2 YDEGEE. The V end was cut by 0 bases, the J end by 1 base, with 10 bases between. This CDR3 has 15 residues.

The chain uses TRBV4-1 and TRBJ1-6; 11 bases match TRBD1. V shed 1 base and J 7 bases; nucleotides not matched to a gene: 9. This CDR3 has 18 amino acids. Germline V CDR1 and CDR2: MGHRA, YSYEKL. CDR3 bases: TGCGCCAGCAGCCAAGTTGGACAGGGGGCGCGGGAGAATTCACCCCTCCACTTT. This gives the protein CASSQVGQGARENSPLHF.

The V and J genes are TRBV28 and TRBJ2-5; 12 bases match TRBD2. Germline V gene lookup returns CDR1 MDHEN and CDR2 SYDVKM. The CDR3 sequence is 16 residues long. The junction had 8 bases not matched to a gene; V was cut back by 6 bases and J by 3 bases. CDR3 in amino acids: CASRTSGGLKKETQYF. The CDR3 nucleotides are TGTGCCAGCAGAACTAGCGGGGGGTTGAAAAAAGAGACCCAGTACTTC.

This rearrangement joins TRBV27 to TRBJ2-7; D possibly corresponds to TRBD1 (8 bases). Germline CDR1 and CDR2: MNHEY and SMNVEV (reference sequence). The CDR3 runs to 14 residues. V was pared by 5 bases and J by 5 bases, with 16 bases between. The CDR3 DNA follows: TGTGCCAGCAGTCCTATACAGGGGGGGCACGAGCAGTACTTC. Translation gives CASSPIQGGHEQYF.

The chain links TRBV4-1 to TRBJ2-5; D is ambiguous. Trimming left V 1 base short and J 3 bases short, with 6 bases between. The CDR3 is 13 amino acids. Germline CDR1 is MGHRA and CDR2 is YSYEKL. The CDR3 DNA reads as TGCGCCAGCAGCCAAGGGGCAGAAGAGACCCAGTACTTC. Protein sequence: CASSQGAEETQYF.

The V and J genes are TRBV5-8 and TRBJ2-5; possible D gene TRBD2, 5 bases. This CDR3 contains 14 residues. The germline CDR1 and CDR2 sequences are SGHTS and YDEGEE. Between the trimmed V and J ends, which lost 6 bases and 0 bases, there was a span of 12 bases. The CDR3 DNA sequence: TGTGCCAGCACCGCTGGACTCTACCAAGAGACCCAGTACTTC. Amino acids: CASTAGLYQETQYF. The complete variable domain, with remaining parts taken from reference TRBV5-8 and TRBJ2-5, reads EAGVTQSPTHLIKTRGQQATLRCSPISGHTSVYWYQQALGLGLQFLLWYDEGEERNRGNFPPRFSGRQFPNYSSELNVNALELEDSALYLCASTAGLYQETQYFGPGTRLLVL.

This clone occurred once. The rearrangement uses TRBV27 and TRBJ2-1, with 8 positions matching TRBD1. This CDR3 is 14 amino acids long. CDR1 and CDR2 (germline): MNHEY, SMNVEV (reference sequence). The V gene end was trimmed by 2 bases and the J gene end by 13 bases; junction bases not matched to a gene: 10. This CDR3 reads CASSLQGAPLDQFF. The CDR3 DNA is TGTGCCAGCAGTTTACAGGGGGCTCCCCTAGACCAGTTCTTC.

V gene TRBV3-1 (or the pseudogene TRBV3-2) combines with J gene TRBJ2-1; 10 positions agree with TRBD2. The length of the CDR3 is 15 residues. The trim removed 6 bases at V and 4 bases at J, leaving 6 bases unmatched. Germline V lookup: CDR1 LGHDT, CDR2 YNNKEL (reference sequence). The CDR3 loop is CASRPTSGAYNEQFF. The CDR3 DNA is TGTGCCAGCAGGCCTACTAGCGGGGCTTACAATGAGCAGTTCTTC.

The chain employs TRBV28 and TRBJ1-2; no definite D call. CDR1 and CDR2 (germline): MDHEN, SYDVKM. Trimming pared 2 bases from V and 4 bases from J, leaving 5 bases between. This CDR3 region has 12 residues. CDR3 sequence (DNA): TGTGCCAGCAGTTTAAACAGCTATGGCTACACCTTC. Translation: CASSLNSYGYTF.

The chain uses TRBV7-9 and TRBJ1-2, with 7 bases aligning to TRBD1. V gave up 1 base and J gave up 4 bases; unmatched junction bases: 9. CDR3 size: 16 residues. Germline values: CDR1 SEHNR, CDR2 FQNEAQ (reference sequence). CDR3 region: CASSLEGARALYGYTF. The CDR3 bases are TGTGCCAGCAGCTTAGAGGGGGCGCGGGCCCTCTATGGCTACACCTTC.

This chain's CDR3 is CASTSGTGRPYNEQFF. DNA of the CDR3: TGCGCCAGCACCTCCGGGACAGGGAGGCCCTACAATGAGCAGTTCTTC. The chain couples TRBV23-1 to TRBJ2-1; 9 bases map to TRBD1. TRBV23-1 is an ORF, with its function uncertain. This CDR3 has 16 amino acids. Trimming took 7 bases from V and 2 from J; bases not matched to a gene: 9.

This clone has more than one count but fewer than ten. The chain joins TRBV11-2 to TRBJ2-7; TRBD1 matches at 7 bases. CDR3 length equals 13 residues. Germline assignment: CDR1 SGHAT and CDR2 FQNNGV. The trim removed 1 base at V and 7 bases at J, leaving 4 bases unmatched. CDR3 coding DNA: TGTGCCAGCAGCTTAGGACAGGGAGAAGAGCAGTACTTC. Translated, it gives CASSLGQGEEQYF. Together with reference TRBV11-2 and TRBJ2-7, the CDR3 gives the full variable domain: EAGVAQSPRYKIIEKRQSVAFWCNPISGHATLYWYQQILGQGPKLLIQFQNNGVVDDSQLPKDRFSAERLKGVDSTLKIQPAKLEDSAVYLCASSLGQGEEQYFGPGTRLTVT.

V is TRBV28 and J is TRBJ2-7; D ambiguous. Germline V CDR1 and CDR2: MDHEN, SYDVKM. This CDR3 contains 13 residues. V was trimmed by 6 bases and J by 3 bases, leaving 12 bases between them. Written as DNA, the CDR3 is TGTGCCAGCAGGCCTCAGGTAGACTACGAGCAGTACTTC. Translating gives CASRPQVDYEQYF.

J is TRBJ2-7 and V is TRBV2, with TRBD1 identical over 8 bases. This CDR3 is 15 amino acids long. The trim removed 2 bases at V and 3 bases at J, leaving 6 bases unmatched. Germline assignment: CDR1 SNHLY and CDR2 FYNNEI. The DNA for the CDR3 is TGTGCCAGCAGTGAACGGACAGGGCTTTTCTACGAGCAGTACTTC. Translation gives CASSERTGLFYEQYF.

The genes are TRBV10-2 and TRBJ2-7, with 8 bases fitting TRBD2. Germline loops: CDR1 WSHSY, CDR2 SAAADI. The CDR3 runs to 18 residues. Trimming took 3 bases from V and 2 from J; bases not matched to a gene: 15. This chain's CDR3 is CASSETAHTSGPTYEQYF. CDR3 in DNA: TGCGCCAGCAGTGAAACAGCCCATACTAGCGGACCAACCTACGAGCAGTACTTC.

This clone was observed a single time. J is TRBJ2-5 and V is TRBV20-1; TRBD1 matches 8 bases. Germline CDR1 reads DFQATT; CDR2 reads SNEGSKA (reference sequence). V dropped 3 bases and J dropped 5; count of bases not matched to a gene: 8. This CDR3 is built from 14 residues. CDR3 bases: TGCAGTGCTAGTCCTCCAGGGGGCGTGGAGACCCAGTACTTC. It translates to CSASPPGGVETQYF.

The CDR3 region is CASSSREAGNTIYF. The DNA of the CDR3 is TGTGCCAGCAGCTCCAGGGAAGCTGGAAACACCATATATTTT. The chain uses TRBV5-4 and TRBJ1-3; D may be TRBD1 (5 bases). The length of the CDR3 is 14 residues. CDR1 is SGHNT, CDR2 YYREEE, per germline (reference sequence). V was clipped by 3 bases and J by 2 bases, with 9 bases between them. Looking up the rest from reference TRBV5-4 and TRBJ1-3 gives the full variable domain: ETGVTQSPTHLIKTRGQQVTLRCSSQSGHNTVSWYQQALGQGPQFIFQYYREEENGRGNFPPRFSGLQFPNYSSELNVNALELDDSALYLCASSSREAGNTIYFGEGSWLTVV.

The gene calls are TRBV11-1 and TRBJ1-2; 9 positions match TRBD1. The CDR3 spans 14 residues. The J segment lost 4 bases and the V segment lost 6 bases, leaving 6 bases of the junction unmatched. The V gene's germline CDR1 is SGHAT and CDR2 FQDESV (reference sequence). CDR3 residues: CASRDDRGIYGYTF. The CDR3, as DNA: TGTGCCAGCAGAGATGACAGGGGGATCTATGGCTACACCTTC.

The CDR3 nucleotides read TGCGCCAGCAGCTTGGCCGGGCAGGGAAATTCACCCCTCCACTTT. Its translation is CASSLAGQGNSPLHF. The rearrangement uses TRBV5-1 and TRBJ1-6; the D gene is possibly TRBD1 (5 bases). V was clipped by 0 bases and J by 7 bases, with 11 bases between them. The CDR3 is 15 amino acids. Germline CDR1 reads SGHRS; CDR2 reads YFSETQ.

This chain uses TRBV19 with TRBJ1-5; a weak D match, TRBD1 (5 bases). The V gene lost 7 bases and the J gene lost 0 bases, with 10 bases spanning the gap. The CDR3 totals 14 residues. Germline-derived CDR1 and CDR2 are LNHDA and SQIVND (reference sequence). The CDR3 protein is CASNPGYSNQPQHF. CDR3 DNA: TGTGCCAGTAATCCAGGGTATAGCAATCAGCCCCAGCATTTT.

The chain links TRBV28 to TRBJ2-1; D unclear. The CDR3 contains 14 residues. Germline-derived CDR1 and CDR2 are MDHEN and SYDVKM. With 3 bases removed from V and 9 bases from J, the gap between germline ends came to 15 bases. CDR3 in amino acids: CASSLNRFGGEQFF. CDR3 in DNA: TGTGCCAGCAGTTTGAACCGGTTTGGCGGTGAGCAGTTCTTC.

The chain employs TRBV5-4 and TRBJ2-1; D unclear. The germline V and J ends were trimmed by 4 bases and 4 bases, with 6 bases remaining between them. This CDR3 is built from 12 residues. Germline values: CDR1 SGHNT, CDR2 YYREEE (reference sequence). DNA of the CDR3: TGTGCCAGCAGCCCAGATTACAATGAGCAGTTCTTC. Its protein is CASSPDYNEQFF. Filled out from reference TRBV5-4 and TRBJ2-1, the complete variable domain reads ETGVTQSPTHLIKTRGQQVTLRCSSQSGHNTVSWYQQALGQGPQFIFQYYREEENGRGNFPPRFSGLQFPNYSSELNVNALELDDSALYLCASSPDYNEQFFGPGTRLTVL.

The V gene is TRBV7-6, the J gene TRBJ2-3; D is perhaps TRBD2 (6 bases). This CDR3 is 14 amino acids long. CDR1 is SGHVS, CDR2 FNYEAQ, per germline. The V end was cut by 2 bases, the J end by 6 bases, with 12 bases between. CDR3 region: CASSLFASVDTQYF. The DNA for the CDR3 is TGTGCCAGCAGCTTATTTGCTAGCGTGGATACGCAGTATTTT.

The V gene is TRBV4-1, the J gene TRBJ2-7; D perhaps matches TRBD1 (6 bases). V was cut by 5 bases and J by 0 bases, with 11 bases left in between. Germline V gene lookup returns CDR1 MGHRA and CDR2 YSYEKL. The length of the CDR3 is 14 residues. CDR3 loop: CASSVTGSSYEQYF. CDR3 bases: TGCGCCAGCAGCGTGACAGGATCCTCCTACGAGCAGTACTTC.